This T cell receptor beta chain was obtained from a study of vaccination and CD4 T cells after COVID-19. Study-wide background: From HCoV-229E, HCoV-OC43, HCoV-NL63 and SARS-CoV-2, overlapping spike peptides were used to stimulate the cells.

Comment on this clonotype: The antigen is not known.

CDR1 and CDR2 (germline): LNHDA, SQIVND (reference sequence). V lost 5 bases and J 6 bases, leaving 13 bases between the germline ends. This CDR3 contains 13 residues. At the Johns Hopkins FTIC core, DNA taken from cultured CD4+ T cells was sequenced by way of the Oncomine TCR Beta short-read assay. TCRdb reanalysed the PCR reads using MiXCR and keeps one entry per CDR3 protein. The data hold about 14,000 distinct CDR3 sequences, with 25% to 30% observed a single time. Treatment meaning: 10-day PBMC culture with coronavirus spike peptide pools or control peptides (ViraFEST assay). The sequencing used CD4+ T cells from blood, cultured in vitro, collected before SARS-CoV-2 vaccination. The origin of this receptor is a human donor who received a COVID-19 vaccine. The chain couples TRBV19 to TRBJ1-1, with TRBD1 as a possible D gene (5 bases). The CDR3 reads CASSLLGGAEAFF. The CDR3 nucleotides read TGTGCCAGTAGTCTCCTTGGGGGGGCTGAAGCTTTCTTT.